A selection of T cell receptor beta chains follows, all from one sample in a study of T cell clonotyping in hematopoietic cell transplantation. Assay: immunoSEQ multiplex PCR; the TCRdb copy retains only in-frame clones and omits some. The data hold just under 5,500 clones, with about 25% observed a single time. The source was peripheral blood mononuclear cells, collected 180 days after allogeneic stem cell transplant. The source of these receptors is a male patient aged 35-50 years who had an allogeneic stem cell transplant from an unrelated donor, so the T cells may come from the graft donor. Some clones in this sample may be carry-over from other donors' samples. The CDR3 runs from the conserved cysteine through the conserved F or W. Fields, in order: D gene, clone size, J gene, V gene, CDR3 protein, CDR3 DNA. A D gene is named only where the DNA matches it firmly. Clone size is shown for a subset of rows, as once, few, many or a class of expanded clone.

TRBD1	-	TRBJ2-5	TRBV30	CAWSGQAPQETQYF	TGTGCCTGGAGCGGACAGGCGCCGCAAGAGACCCAGTACTTC
-	-	TRBJ1-4	TRBV7-7	CASSSGTANEKLFF	TGTGCCAGCAGCTCCGGGACGGCGAATGAAAAACTGTTTTTT
-	-	TRBJ2-7	TRBV28	CASSFGSSYEQYF	TGTGCCAGCAGTTTTGGGAGCTCCTACGAGCAGTACTTC
-	few	TRBJ1-2	TRBV20-1	CSARGDYGYTF	TGCAGTGCTAGGGGTGACTATGGCTACACCTTC
-	-	TRBJ2-7	TRBV28	CASRHDSYEQYF	TGTGCCAGCAGACACGACAGTTACGAGCAGTACTTC
TRBD1	few	TRBJ1-2	TRBV10-3	CAISGQGPLGGYTF	TGTGCCATCAGTGGACAGGGACCCCTAGGGGGCTACACCTTC
TRBD1	few	TRBJ2-7	TRBV4-1	CASSQIPGQVSYEQYF	TGCGCCAGCAGCCAAATACCCGGACAGGTCTCCTACGAGCAGTACTTC
-	-	TRBJ2-5	TRBV30	CAWSVRETQYF	TGTGCCTGGAGTGTACGGGAGACCCAGTACTTC
-	-	TRBJ1-2	TRBV14	CASSQHVDGYTF	TGTGCCAGCAGCCAACACGTTGATGGCTACACCTTC
TRBD2	-	TRBJ2-1	TRBV30	CAWTSGISGGGEQFF	TGTGCCTGGACCTCTGGGATTAGCGGGGGAGGTGAGCAGTTCTTC
-	-	TRBJ2-7	TRBV4-1	CASSQNLDSLYEQYF	TGCGCCAGCAGCCAAAACCTAGACAGTCTCTACGAGCAGTACTTC
-	once	TRBJ1-5	TRBV30	CAWSAHRDQPQHF	TGTGCCTGGAGTGCCCACAGGGATCAGCCCCAGCATTTT
TRBD2	-	TRBJ2-7	TRBV7-3	CARVGGVDEQYF	TGTGCCAGAGTGGGAGGGGTCGACGAGCAGTACTTC
TRBD1	few	TRBJ2-2	TRBV30	CAWSSTGGMTGELFF	TGTGCCTGGAGTTCGACAGGGGGGATGACCGGGGAGCTGTTTTTT
-	-	TRBJ1-1	TRBV30	CAWRGDLATEAFF	TGTGCCTGGAGGGGGGATTTAGCGACTGAAGCTTTCTTT
-	-	TRBJ1-2	TRBV30	CAWSPPGGYTF	TGTGCCTGGAGTCCCCCTGGGGGCTACACCTTC
TRBD1	few	TRBJ2-1	TRBV28	CASSLIGTDYNEQFF	TGTGCCAGCAGTTTAATTGGGACAGATTACAATGAGCAGTTCTTC
-	once	TRBJ1-2	TRBV30	CAWSVVRVGGYTF	TGTGCCTGGAGTGTCGTCAGGGTGGGTGGCTACACCTTC
TRBD1	few	TRBJ1-2	TRBV4-1	CASSLSGEGANYGYTF	TGCGCCAGCAGCCTCTCAGGGGAGGGGGCAAACTATGGCTACACCTTC
TRBD1	few	TRBJ1-1	TRBV5-1	CASSSGQPNTEAFF	TGCGCCAGCAGCTCGGGACAGCCTAACACTGAAGCTTTCTTT
TRBD1	-	TRBJ2-7	TRBV6-1	CASSVRDSLSPYEQYF	TGTGCCAGCAGTGTCCGGGACAGTTTATCTCCCTACGAGCAGTACTTC
-	-	TRBJ1-6	TRBV4-1	CASSLPREGRSPLHF	TGCGCCAGCAGCCTACCTCGGGAAGGGAGGTCACCCCTCCACTTT
-	few	TRBJ1-5	TRBV5-1	CTSSLSRRNQPQHF	TGCACCAGCAGCTTGTCCAGGAGGAACCAGCCCCAGCATTTT